Listed below are T cell receptor beta chains from one sample, sequenced in a study of T cell repertoires in cytomegalovirus infection. TCRdb reprocessed the reads with MiXCR, giving one entry per CDR3 protein. The sample gives 450,000 to 650,000 distinct CDR3 sequences, approximately 25% of which show up once; about 12% is in the top ten. The sample comprised PBMCs. The receptor set was obtained from a human donor in good health (CMV status not recorded). Some clones in this sample may be carry-over from other donors' samples. Each CDR3 is given with its conserved first and last residue. The D gene is left open where the match is weak. Some rows mark clone size as missing; the rest say once, few, many or name a class of expanded clone.

abundance,v_gene,j_gene,len,d_gene,CDR3aa,CDR3nt
few,TRBV7-9,TRBJ2-5,14,-,CASTSPWFQETQYF,TGTGCCAGCACGTCGCCGTGGTTCCAAGAGACCCAGTACTTC
many,TRBV10-3,TRBJ2-6,18,-,CAISARVTGQSGANVLTF,TGTGCCATCAGTGCTCGAGTAACGGGGCAATCTGGGGCCAACGTCCTGACTTTC
-,TRBV6-1,TRBJ1-1,13,-,CASSSNSVSGAFF,TGTGCCAGCAGCTCTAACTCAGTCTCGGGAGCTTTCTTT
-,TRBV6-2/TRBV6-3,TRBJ2-5,16,TRBD1,CASRTMDRRQWETQYF,TGTGCCAGCAGGACAATGGACAGGCGCCAATGGGAGACCCAGTACTTC
few,TRBV15,TRBJ1-4,16,TRBD1,CATSRSSDRGNEKLFF,TGTGCCACCAGCAGATCCTCGGACAGGGGCAATGAAAAACTGTTTTTT
few,TRBV6-2/TRBV6-3,TRBJ2-6,13,-,CASSYNLHNVLTF,TGTGCCAGCAGTTATAACCTACACAACGTCCTGACTTTC
many,TRBV12-3/TRBV12-4,TRBJ1-2,13,-,CASSDSIRGGYTF,TGTGCCAGCAGTGACAGTATCCGCGGTGGCTACACCTTC
-,TRBV5-1,TRBJ2-2,14,-,CASSLWSITGELFF,TGCGCCAGCAGCTTGTGGTCGATTACCGGGGAGCTGTTTTTT
few,TRBV6-2/TRBV6-3,TRBJ1-5,15,-,CASQNGDWSNQPQHF,TGTGCCAGCCAAAACGGGGATTGGAGCAATCAGCCCCAGCATTTT
-,TRBV6-5,TRBJ1-5,15,TRBD1,CASSSDRGINQPQHF,TGTGCCAGCAGTTCGGACAGGGGGATAAATCAGCCCCAGCATTTT
-,TRBV2,TRBJ2-1,14,TRBD2,CASRPARELNEQFF,TGTGCCAGCAGGCCCGCGCGGGAGTTAAATGAGCAGTTCTTC
few,TRBV19,TRBJ2-5,16,TRBD1,CASSIRGGRPQETQYF,TGTGCCAGTAGTATAAGAGGGGGCCGCCCCCAAGAGACCCAGTACTTC
many,TRBV7-2,TRBJ1-3,14,-,CASSPRFRGDTIYF,TGTGCCAGCAGCCCCCGTTTTCGTGGAGACACCATATATTTT
-,TRBV7-8,TRBJ2-1,16,-,CASSLGGTLSYNEQFF,TGTGCCAGCAGCTTAGGAGGGACTCTCTCCTACAATGAGCAGTTCTTC
many,TRBV7-2,TRBJ2-1,15,TRBD2,CASSLEGTSGNEQFF,TGTGCCAGCAGCTTAGAGGGGACTAGCGGCAATGAGCAGTTCTTC
-,TRBV9,TRBJ2-7,13,-,CASSVGTMGEQYF,TGTGCCAGCAGCGTAGGGACAATGGGCGAGCAGTACTTC
many,TRBV7-2,TRBJ2-2,16,-,CASSLGATPGTGELFF,TGTGCCAGCAGCTTAGGGGCAACTCCGGGCACCGGGGAGCTGTTTTTT
-,TRBV6-8,TRBJ2-1,17,TRBD2,CASSPLTSGIFYNEQFF,TGTGCCAGCAGCCCCCTGACTAGCGGGATCTTCTACAATGAGCAGTTCTTC
-,TRBV12-3/TRBV12-4,TRBJ2-1,14,TRBD2,CAASKGTSANEQFF,TGTGCGGCCAGCAAGGGGACTAGCGCTAATGAGCAGTTCTTC
-,TRBV12-3/TRBV12-4,TRBJ2-7,17,-,CASSLMVGQGGSYEQYF,TGTGCCAGCAGTTTAATGGTGGGGCAGGGGGGATCCTACGAGCAGTACTTC
-,TRBV7-2,TRBJ2-3,15,TRBD2,CASSFNAGGTDTQYF,TGTGCCAGCAGCTTTAATGCGGGAGGCACAGATACGCAGTATTTT
-,TRBV7-7,TRBJ2-2,17,-,CASSLVGPAGNTGELFF,TGTGCTAGCAGCTTAGTGGGGCCAGCGGGGAACACCGGGGAGCTGTTTTTT
-,TRBV5-4,TRBJ1-1,14,TRBD1,CASSFRDRDTEAFF,TGTGCCAGCAGCTTCCGGGACAGGGACACTGAAGCTTTCTTT
-,TRBV6-2/TRBV6-3,TRBJ2-1,16,TRBD2,CASKTTSGSSYNEQFF,TGTGCCAGCAAAACGACTAGCGGCTCTTCCTACAATGAGCAGTTCTTC
many,TRBV7-2,TRBJ2-7,14,-,CASSRGLTSYEQYF,TGTGCCAGCAGCCGAGGACTAACCTCCTACGAGCAGTACTTC
-,TRBV10-2,TRBJ1-1,15,TRBD1,CASSEWTGEPTEAFF,TGCGCCAGCAGTGAGTGGACAGGGGAACCCACTGAAGCTTTCTTT
few,TRBV11-1,TRBJ2-3,15,-,CASSLDPGITDTQYF,TGTGCCAGCAGCTTGGACCCGGGTATCACAGATACGCAGTATTTT
-,TRBV3-1,TRBJ2-1,16,TRBD2,CASSQGWTSGSNEQFF,TGTGCCAGCAGCCAAGGCTGGACTAGCGGGAGCAATGAGCAGTTCTTC
-,TRBV6-2/TRBV6-3,TRBJ1-5,16,-,CASSVGRGWNDQPQHF,TGTGCCAGCAGTGTCGGTCGGGGCTGGAATGATCAGCCCCAGCATTTT
-,TRBV25-1,TRBJ1-1,14,-,CASSVSGGNTEAFF,TGTGCCAGCAGTGTCTCTGGAGGGAACACTGAAGCTTTCTTT
-,TRBV29-1,TRBJ2-1,12,TRBD2,CSGEREVNEQFF,TGCAGCGGGGAGCGGGAGGTCAATGAGCAGTTCTTC
-,TRBV14,TRBJ2-3,16,-,CASSHSSVPSTDTQYF,TGTGCCAGCAGCCACTCTAGCGTTCCTAGCACAGATACGCAGTATTTT
-,TRBV7-9,TRBJ2-1,16,TRBD2,CASSPWGLAGYNEQFF,TGTGCCAGCAGCCCTTGGGGACTAGCGGGTTATAATGAGCAGTTCTTC
few,TRBV5-6,TRBJ2-1,19,TRBD2,CASSLPGTSGNRSYNEQFF,TGTGCCAGCAGCTTGCCCGGGACTAGCGGGAATCGTTCCTACAATGAGCAGTTCTTC
-,TRBV20-1,TRBJ2-7,13,-,CSARGRGLYEQYF,TGCAGTGCTAGAGGTCGGGGCCTCTACGAGCAGTACTTC
few,TRBV5-8,TRBJ2-1,16,-,CASSLWGLSSYNEQFF,TGTGCCAGCAGCTTGTGGGGACTCAGCTCCTACAATGAGCAGTTCTTC
once,TRBV18,TRBJ1-1,13,-,CASRRQLTSEAFF,TGTGCCAGCCGACGACAGTTAACTTCTGAAGCTTTCTTT
-,TRBV28,TRBJ1-5,15,-,CASSFEKPGNQPQHF,TGTGCCAGCAGTTTCGAGAAACCGGGCAATCAGCCCCAGCATTTT
-,TRBV6-2/TRBV6-3,TRBJ2-5,15,TRBD1,CASRRLQGVGETQYF,TGTGCCAGCAGACGATTACAGGGGGTTGGAGAGACCCAGTACTTC
-,TRBV5-1,TRBJ2-3,16,-,CASSKVPQTGTDTQYF,TGCGCCAGCAGCAAAGTCCCCCAGACGGGCACAGATACGCAGTATTTT
few,TRBV6-5,TRBJ1-1,16,TRBD1,CASSYRRQGMNTEAFF,TGTGCCAGCAGTTACAGGCGACAGGGAATGAACACTGAAGCTTTCTTT
few,TRBV4-2,TRBJ2-7,13,-,CASSQGTTYEQYF,TGTGCCAGCAGCCAAGGGACCACGTACGAGCAGTACTTC
-,TRBV19,TRBJ2-1,19,TRBD2,CASSILAGATKNSYNEQFF,TGTGCCAGTAGTATCCTAGCGGGAGCTACCAAAAACTCCTACAATGAGCAGTTCTTC
few,TRBV7-2,TRBJ2-5,14,-,CASSLVRELQTQYF,TGTGCCAGCAGCTTAGTAAGGGAATTGCAGACCCAGTACTTC